Shown below are 32 T cell receptor beta chains from a single sample sequenced in a study of T cell responses to AZD1222 COVID-19 vaccine. The protocol was immunoSEQ multiplex PCR, while the TCRdb copy is restricted to in-frame clones and leaves out a portion. The repertoire holds about 120,000 clones, with approximately 92% as singletons. The sequences come from peripheral blood, collected 28 days after the second dose of the MenACWY control vaccine. These receptors were collected from an adult who received the MenACWY meningococcal vaccine as a control.

V gene TRBV3-1 (or the pseudogene TRBV3-2) combines with J gene TRBJ2-3; TRBD2 matches 10 bases. The CDR3 has 15 residues. Germline V gene data show CDR1 as LGHDT and CDR2 as YNNKEL (reference sequence). With 4 bases clipped from V and 0 bases from J, the junction kept 1 base outside the gene matches. CDR3 loop: CASSRAGGSTDTQYF. The CDR3 DNA reads as TGTGCCAGCAGCCGAGCGGGAGGGAGCACAGATACGCAGTATTTT.

The chain employs TRBV7-9 and TRBJ2-3, with D perhaps matching TRBD2 (5 bases). V was cut by 1 base and J by 0 bases, with 8 bases left in between. Germline lookup yields CDR1 SEHNR and CDR2 FQNEAQ (reference sequence). The CDR3 is 15 residues long. The CDR3: CASSLGGASTDTQYF. CDR3 nucleotides: TGTGCCAGCAGCTTAGGGGGAGCTAGCACAGATACGCAGTATTTT.

The DNA for the CDR3 is TGCGCCAGCAGATCCGGGACAGGGAGCACTCTAGGGAATTCACCCCTCCACTTT. Protein product: CASRSGTGSTLGNSPLHF. The chain is built from TRBV5-1 and TRBJ1-6, with 9 nucleotides matching TRBD1. V gave up 5 bases and J gave up 7 bases; unmatched junction bases: 16. There are 18 residues in the CDR3. Germline CDR1 SGHRS, CDR2 YFSETQ.

V and J are TRBV3-1 (or the pseudogene TRBV3-2) and TRBJ1-3, with D possibly TRBD1 on 5 matching bases. The CDR3 sequence is 14 residues long. CDR1 and CDR2 (germline): LGHDT, YNNKEL (reference sequence). Trimming cost V 1 base and J 4 bases, with 8 bases left between them. CDR3 sequence (DNA): TGTGCCAGCAGCCAAGGGGCAGGGGGAAACACCATATATTTT. It yields the protein CASSQGAGGNTIYF.

The V call is TRBV10-3, the J call TRBJ2-7; D possibly corresponds to TRBD1 (7 bases). Germline V gene lookup returns CDR1 ENHRY and CDR2 SYGVKD. The CDR3 is made up of 16 amino acids. V lost 2 bases to trimming and J lost 2 bases, with 16 bases between them. This chain's CDR3 is CAISEVEGALPYEQYF. The CDR3 DNA reads TGTGCCATCAGTGAGGTGGAGGGGGCTTTACCCTACGAGCAGTACTTC.

The chain joins TRBV2 to TRBJ1-2; D ambiguous. In germline, CDR1 is SNHLY, CDR2 FYNNEI. This CDR3 contains 15 residues. Trimming left V 1 base short and J 3 bases short, with 12 bases between. The DNA for the CDR3 is TGTGCCAGCAGTGAAGGGAAGGCATTGGACTATGGCTACACCTTC. Translating it yields CASSEGKALDYGYTF.

The chain carries TRBV5-4 and TRBJ2-3; weak D call: TRBD2 (6 bases). With 4 bases removed from V and 0 bases from J, the gap between germline ends came to 12 bases. The CDR3 spans 15 residues. Germline CDR1 and CDR2: SGHNT and YYREEE (reference sequence). The CDR3: CASSPWSGSTDTQYF. The DNA of the CDR3 is TGTGCCAGCAGCCCCTGGAGCGGGAGCACAGATACGCAGTATTTT.

V gene TRBV4-1 combines with J gene TRBJ2-7; D ambiguous. The CDR3 totals 15 residues. Trimming took off 1 base at V and 0 bases at J, with 10 bases between the two ends. Germline CDR1 MGHRA, CDR2 YSYEKL. In DNA, the CDR3 is TGCGCCAGCAGCCAAGTTCGGTCAGACTCCTACGAGCAGTACTTC. Translation: CASSQVRSDSYEQYF.

This clone has just one count. The chain joins TRBV28 to TRBJ2-5; 12 nucleotides align to TRBD2. The CDR3 extends over 15 amino acids. Germline CDR1 is MDHEN and CDR2 is SYDVKM. V shed 3 bases and J 5 bases; nucleotides not matched to a gene: 4. The CDR3 here is CASSFSLAGGETQYF. In DNA, the CDR3 is TGTGCCAGCAGTTTTTCGCTAGCGGGAGGGGAGACCCAGTACTTC.

The chain links TRBV5-1 to TRBJ2-7; 7 nucleotides align to TRBD1. The J segment lost 6 bases and the V segment lost 4 bases, leaving 4 bases of the junction unmatched. Germline V lookup: CDR1 SGHRS, CDR2 YFSETQ. This CDR3 has 12 amino acids. The DNA of the CDR3 is TGCGCCAGCAGCGTCGGACAGGCCGAGCAGTACTTC. This encodes CASSVGQAEQYF.

J is TRBJ1-4 and V is TRBV7-9; 11 bases line up with TRBD1. Germline V gene lookup returns CDR1 SEHNR and CDR2 FQNEAQ (reference sequence). The V and J ends lost 5 bases and 7 bases, in that order; junction bases with no gene match: 6. The CDR3 length is 15 residues. The CDR3 is CASSIGQGAAEKLFF. The CDR3 coding sequence is TGTGCCAGCAGCATAGGACAGGGGGCCGCTGAAAAACTGTTTTTT.

V and J are TRBV10-3 and TRBJ2-2; TRBD1 matches 7 bases. Germline V gives CDR1 ENHRY, CDR2 SYGVKD. V lost 6 bases and J lost 5; bases outside the gene matches: 9. This CDR3 is built from 15 residues. The CDR3 reads CAISGGTEGTGELFF. Written as DNA, the CDR3 is TGTGCCATCAGCGGTGGGACAGAAGGAACCGGGGAGCTGTTTTTT.

The rearrangement joins TRBV28 to TRBJ1-2; D remains unclear. The CDR3 covers 14 residues. V lost 3 bases and J lost 3, with 11 bases in between. CDR1 MDHEN and CDR2 SYDVKM come from the germline V gene. CDR3 sequence reads: CASSFPALHYGYTF. Here the CDR3 DNA reads TGTGCCAGCAGTTTCCCGGCCCTTCACTATGGCTACACCTTC.

V is TRBV20-1 and J is TRBJ2-5; 9 positions agree with TRBD2. CDR3 length: 16 amino acids. V shed 3 bases, J shed 7 bases, and the junction held 15 bases outside the gene matches. Looked up from germline, CDR1 is DFQATT and CDR2 is SNEGSKA (reference sequence). CDR3 in DNA: TGCAGTGCTAGTAGCAAGCGGGAGGATGGGAGGGTGACCCAGTACTTC. This encodes CSASSKREDGRVTQYF.

This chain uses TRBV28 with TRBJ2-7; 9 bases map to TRBD1. The CDR3 runs 16 residues. V lost 4 bases and J lost 5; bases outside the gene matches: 12. Germline V gives CDR1 MDHEN, CDR2 SYDVKM. CDR3: CASSSTGTGRVNEQYF. The DNA for the CDR3 is TGTGCCAGCAGTTCCACCGGGACAGGGAGAGTGAACGAGCAGTACTTC.

The chain joins TRBV30 to TRBJ2-4; 7 positions match TRBD1. CDR1 is GTSNPN and CDR2 is SVGIG in the germline V gene (reference sequence). The CDR3 contains 15 residues. With 1 base clipped from V and 3 bases from J, the junction kept 6 bases outside the gene matches. CDR3 sequence reads: CAWSAGGFGKNIQYF. The CDR3 DNA reads TGTGCCTGGAGTGCAGGGGGTTTCGGCAAAAACATTCAGTACTTC.

The chain recombines TRBV6-6 with TRBJ1-5; D is possibly TRBD1 (6 bases). This CDR3 spans 15 amino acids. CDR1 MNHNY and CDR2 SVGAGI come from the germline V gene (reference sequence). V was trimmed by 7 bases and J by 0 bases, leaving 13 bases between them. CDR3 residues: CASTFGQYSNQPQHF. CDR3 nucleotides: TGTGCCAGCACCTTCGGACAGTATAGCAATCAGCCCCAGCATTTT.

This clone was counted between two and nine times. The chain couples TRBV10-2 to TRBJ1-1; TRBD1 agrees at 7 bases. Germline V gene lookup returns CDR1 WSHSY and CDR2 SAAADI. The V gene end was trimmed by 3 bases and the J gene end by 1 base; junction bases not matched to a gene: 2. The CDR3 runs to 14 residues. The CDR3 DNA is TGCGCCAGCAGTGAATGGACAGGGAACACTGAAGCTTTCTTT. Translation: CASSEWTGNTEAFF.

The chain joins TRBV5-4 to TRBJ1-2; maybe TRBD1 (5 bases). CDR3 size: 14 residues. The ends were cut back, 0 bases at V and 4 bases at J, with 10 bases in the middle. Germline CDR1 reads SGHNT; CDR2 reads YYREEE (reference sequence). The CDR3 DNA is TGTGCCAGCAGCTTGGGGTCACAGGTCTATGGCTACACCTTC. Translated, it gives CASSLGSQVYGYTF.

The genes are TRBV12-3 or TRBV12-4 and TRBJ1-6; D remains unclear. Trimming removed 3 bases from V and 9 bases from J, with 6 bases in between. This CDR3 is built from 12 residues. The CDR3 DNA follows: TGTGCCAGCAGTTTGGAGGTTTCACCCCTCCACTTT. Translation gives CASSLEVSPLHF.

V is TRBV11-3 and J is TRBJ2-2, with 7 bases lining up with TRBD1. The CDR3 length is 17 residues. After removal of 5 bases from V and 4 bases from J, the junction contained 13 bases not matched to a gene. Germline V CDR1 and CDR2: SGHNT, YENEEA. CDR3 sequence: CASSHDSRQGSTGELFF. CDR3 sequence (DNA): TGTGCCAGCAGCCATGATTCCAGACAGGGTAGCACCGGGGAGCTGTTTTTT.

The CDR3, as DNA: TGTGCCAGCAAACTGGCGGGGGGGGACGAGCAGTACGTC. It is translated as CASKLAGGDEQYV. The chain is built from TRBV11-2 and TRBJ2-7, with TRBD2 matching over 9 bases. The trim removed 7 bases at V and 5 bases at J, leaving 6 bases unmatched. The CDR3 has 13 residues. Germline assignment: CDR1 SGHAT and CDR2 FQNNGV.

This clone has a handful of counts. The chain joins TRBV28 to TRBJ1-5, with a weak D call TRBD1 (5 bases). The V gene's germline CDR1 is MDHEN and CDR2 SYDVKM. The CDR3 contains 14 residues. Between the trimmed V and J ends, which lost 7 bases and 3 bases, there was a span of 13 bases. CDR3: CASKTGHANQPQHF. CDR3 DNA sequence: TGTGCCAGCAAAACAGGCCACGCCAATCAGCCCCAGCATTTT. The full variable domain, in which reference TRBV28 and TRBJ1-5 provide the parts outside the CDR3, is DVKVTQSSRYLVKRTGEKVFLECVQDMDHENMFWYRQDPGLGLRLIYFSYDVKMKEKGDIPEGYSVSREKKERFSLILESASTNQTSMYLCASKTGHANQPQHFGDGTRLSIL.

CDR3 residues: CASRSSYNSPLHF. The CDR3 DNA sequence: TGTGCCAGCCGAAGCTCCTATAATTCACCCCTCCACTTT. The chain couples TRBV27 to TRBJ1-6; D gene unclear. This CDR3 is built from 13 residues. Germline-derived CDR1 and CDR2 are MNHEY and SMNVEV (reference sequence). Trimming removed 8 bases at V and 0 bases at J, with 5 bases between.

There are a few counts of this clone. The rearrangement joins TRBV27 to TRBJ2-2; 9 nucleotides align to TRBD2. Trimming at V came to 3 bases and at J to 2 bases, leaving 1 base not matched to a gene. This CDR3 is built from 15 residues. The V gene's germline CDR1 is MNHEY and CDR2 SMNVEV (reference sequence). CDR3 DNA: TGTGCCAGCAGTTTGACTAGCGGAAACACCGGGGAGCTGTTTTTT. This translates into CASSLTSGNTGELFF.

This chain links TRBV6-5 with TRBJ2-7; D is perhaps TRBD1 (5 bases). The V end was cut by 2 bases, the J end by 2 bases, with 13 bases between. The CDR3 length is 15 residues. Germline loops: CDR1 MNHEY, CDR2 SVGAGI. In DNA, the CDR3 is TGTGCCAGCAGTTACCAGGGCACGCCCACCTACGAGCAGTACTTC. Encoded protein: CASSYQGTPTYEQYF.

V usage is TRBV11-3 and J usage is TRBJ2-5, with 9 positions matching TRBD2. Germline lookup yields CDR1 SGHNT and CDR2 YENEEA. V shed 2 bases and J 4 bases; nucleotides not matched to a gene: 8. This CDR3 is 16 amino acids long. The CDR3 loop reads CASSLRSGGYGETQYF. As DNA, the CDR3 is TGTGCCAGCAGCTTACGAAGCGGGGGGTACGGAGAGACCCAGTACTTC.

A single count supports this clone. The chain joins TRBV7-9 to TRBJ2-2; D not resolved. CDR3 length: 13 residues. The V end lost 5 bases, the J end lost 5 bases, and 9 bases lay between the germline ends. Germline assignment: CDR1 SEHNR and CDR2 FQNEAQ (reference sequence). CDR3 sequence: CASSPGRTGELFF. CDR3 in DNA: TGTGCCAGCAGCCCCGGTCGGACCGGGGAGCTGTTTTTT.

This chain links TRBV7-9 with TRBJ2-3; 10 bases agree with TRBD1. V lost 6 bases, J lost 0 bases, and 6 bases stayed unmatched. The CDR3 sequence is 16 residues long. Germline V CDR1 and CDR2: SEHNR, FQNEAQ (reference sequence). In nucleotides, the CDR3 is TGTGCCAGCAGTACGACAGGGGGCACTAGCACAGATACGCAGTATTTT. It yields the protein CASSTTGGTSTDTQYF. Together with reference TRBV7-9 and TRBJ2-3, the CDR3 gives the full variable domain: DTGVSQNPRHKITKRGQNVTFRCDPISEHNRLYWYRQTLGQGPEFLTYFQNEAQLEKSRLLSDRFSAERPKGSFSTLEIQRTEQGDSAMYLCASSTTGGTSTDTQYFGPGTRLTVL.

The chain links TRBV19 to TRBJ2-3; no firm D call. Per germline, CDR1 LNHDA and CDR2 SQIVND (reference sequence). The CDR3 is made up of 16 amino acids. V was shortened by 0 bases and J by 6 bases, with 16 bases between the two germline ends. The CDR3 is CASSIDSLGPQDTQYF. The CDR3 nucleotides read TGTGCCAGTAGTATAGACTCCCTGGGCCCACAGGATACGCAGTATTTT. Supplemented by reference TRBV19 and TRBJ2-3, the full variable domain reads DGGITQSPKYLFRKEGQNVTLSCEQNLNHDAMYWYRQDPGQGLRLIYYSQIVNDFQKGDIAEGYSVSREKKESFPLTVTSAQKNPTAFYLCASSIDSLGPQDTQYFGPGTRLTVL.

The chain combines TRBV7-6 with TRBJ1-3, with 8 bases aligning to TRBD1. The germline gives CDR1 SGHVS, CDR2 FNYEAQ. The V and J ends lost 4 bases and 4 bases, in that order; junction bases with no gene match: 3. The CDR3 covers 14 residues. CDR3: CASSSGDRGNTIYF. Here the CDR3 DNA reads TGTGCCAGCAGCTCTGGGGACAGGGGAAACACCATATATTTT.

CDR3 amino acids: CASKQTATNYGYTF. CDR3 in DNA: TGTGCCAGCAAGCAGACAGCTACTAACTATGGCTACACCTTC. The chain combines TRBV2 with TRBJ1-2, with D possibly TRBD1 on 5 matching bases. The germline V gene encodes CDR1 SNHLY and CDR2 FYNNEI. V lost 7 bases and J lost 0, with 12 bases in between. The CDR3 has 14 residues.